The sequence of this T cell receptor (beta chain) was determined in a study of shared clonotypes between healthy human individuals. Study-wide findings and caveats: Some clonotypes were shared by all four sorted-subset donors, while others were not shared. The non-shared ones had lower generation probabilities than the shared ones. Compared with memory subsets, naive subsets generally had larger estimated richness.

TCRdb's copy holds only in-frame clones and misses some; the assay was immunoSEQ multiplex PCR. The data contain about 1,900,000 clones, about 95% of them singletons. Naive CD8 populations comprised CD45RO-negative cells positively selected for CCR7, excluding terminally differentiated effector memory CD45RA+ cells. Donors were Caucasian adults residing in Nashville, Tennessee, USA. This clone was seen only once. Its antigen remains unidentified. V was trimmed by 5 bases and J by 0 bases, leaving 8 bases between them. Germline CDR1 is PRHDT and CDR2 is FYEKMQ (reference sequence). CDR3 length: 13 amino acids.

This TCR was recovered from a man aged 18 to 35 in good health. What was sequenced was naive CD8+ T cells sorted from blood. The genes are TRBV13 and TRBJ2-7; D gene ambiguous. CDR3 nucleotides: TGTGCCAGCAGCGCAAGTAGCTCCTACGAGCAGTACTTC. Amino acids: CASSASSSYEQYF.